The clone carrying this T cell receptor (beta chain) was observed a few times. Its antigen is as yet unknown. CDR1 SGHVS and CDR2 FQNEAQ come from the germline V gene. The length of the CDR3 is 14 residues. The V gene lost 4 bases and the J gene lost 6 bases, with 15 bases spanning the gap. These data originate in a study of T cell repertoires in cytomegalovirus infection. Study summary: Matching HLA type and CMV infection were both indicated by public TCR beta signatures. Notes on the study in general: In two of eight donors, the top clonotype was HLA-C-restricted CMV-specific. Cumulative frequency of public TCR beta families picked out carriers of CMV plus the relevant HLA.

Via MiXCR, TCRdb re-called the reads, giving one row per CDR3 protein. The sample yields more than 150,000 distinct CDR3 sequences, about 20% seen once. The TCR sequence derives from a human donor in good health (CMV status not recorded). Some clones in this sample may be carry-over from other donors' samples. The chain joins TRBV7-8 to TRBJ1-1, with D uncertain. The sample taken for sequencing was PBMCs. Here the CDR3 reads CASSSRTGNAEAFF. The CDR3 nucleotides are TGTGCCAGCAGCTCACGGACGGGAAACGCTGAAGCTTTCTTT. The variable domain in full, with the rest retrieved from reference TRBV7-8 and TRBJ1-1, is GAGVSQSPRYKVAKRGQDVALRCDPISGHVSLFWYQQALGQGPEFLTYFQNEAQLDKSGLPSDRFFAERPEGSVSTLKIQRTQQEDSAVYLCASSSRTGNAEAFFGQGTRLTVV.